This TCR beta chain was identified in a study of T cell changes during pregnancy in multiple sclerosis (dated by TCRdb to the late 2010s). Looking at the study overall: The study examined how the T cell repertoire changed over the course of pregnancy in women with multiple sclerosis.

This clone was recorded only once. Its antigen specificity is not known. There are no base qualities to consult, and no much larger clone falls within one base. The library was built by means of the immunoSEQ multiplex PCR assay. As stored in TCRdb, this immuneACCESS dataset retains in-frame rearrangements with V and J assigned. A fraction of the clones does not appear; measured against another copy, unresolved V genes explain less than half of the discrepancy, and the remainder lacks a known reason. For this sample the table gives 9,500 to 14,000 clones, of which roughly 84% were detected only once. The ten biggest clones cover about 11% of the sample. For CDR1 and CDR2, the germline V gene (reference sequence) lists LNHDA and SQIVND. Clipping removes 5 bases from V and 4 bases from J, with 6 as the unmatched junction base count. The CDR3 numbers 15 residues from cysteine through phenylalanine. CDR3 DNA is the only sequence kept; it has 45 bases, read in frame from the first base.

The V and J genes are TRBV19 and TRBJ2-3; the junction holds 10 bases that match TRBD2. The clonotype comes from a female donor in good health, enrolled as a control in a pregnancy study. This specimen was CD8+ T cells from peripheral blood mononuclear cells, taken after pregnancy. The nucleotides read TGTGCCAGTAGTTCCTCAAGCGGGAGGGCAGATACGCAGTATTTT. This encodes CASSSSSGRADTQYF. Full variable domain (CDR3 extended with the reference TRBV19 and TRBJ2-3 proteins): DGGITQSPKYLFRKEGQNVTLSCEQNLNHDAMYWYRQDPGQGLRLIYYSQIVNDFQKGDIAEGYSVSREKKESFPLTVTSAQKNPTAFYLCASSSSSGRADTQYFGPGTRLTVL.